This T cell receptor beta chain was documented in a study of T cell responses to AZD1222 COVID-19 vaccine. Here immunoSEQ multiplex PCR was the method, and the copy in TCRdb shows in-frame clones only, minus some. This sample has about 93,000 clones, with roughly 85% found just once. V lost 0 bases and J 9 bases, leaving 15 bases between the germline ends. Germline V CDR1 and CDR2: SGHDN, FVKESK. The CDR3 extends over 16 amino acids. The rearrangement links TRBV14 to TRBJ1-6; D gene ambiguous. This TCR was sampled from an adult in good health. The source material was peripheral blood, sampled on day 0 of AZD1222 vaccination. The chain's CDR3 is CASSQDLAVTGSPLHF. The CDR3, as DNA: TGTGCCAGCAGCCAAGACCTGGCAGTTACGGGTTCACCCCTCCACTTT.